This TCR beta chain was identified in a study of cytomegalovirus exposure and HLA in healthy donors. V was pared by 3 bases and J by 5 bases, with 14 bases of the junction left unmatched. Looked up from germline, CDR1 is LNHDA and CDR2 is SQIVND (reference sequence). The CDR3 is 17 amino acids. The PCR contained 60 Vbeta and 13 Jbeta primers. Using immunoSEQ multiplex PCR, the repertoire was profiled, and TCRdb retains in-frame clones only, with some absent. The table shows some 150,000 clones, with roughly four fifths occurring only once. The clonotype originates from a woman aged 30 to 39 in good health and CMV-seropositive. Sequencing was done on a sample of PBMCs. The chain combines TRBV19 with TRBJ2-5; 8 bases fit TRBD2. In nucleotides, the CDR3 is TGTGCCAGTAGTATCGGTCTAGCGGGCCCAAGGGTCGAGACCCAGTACTTC. Translation gives CASSIGLAGPRVETQYF.